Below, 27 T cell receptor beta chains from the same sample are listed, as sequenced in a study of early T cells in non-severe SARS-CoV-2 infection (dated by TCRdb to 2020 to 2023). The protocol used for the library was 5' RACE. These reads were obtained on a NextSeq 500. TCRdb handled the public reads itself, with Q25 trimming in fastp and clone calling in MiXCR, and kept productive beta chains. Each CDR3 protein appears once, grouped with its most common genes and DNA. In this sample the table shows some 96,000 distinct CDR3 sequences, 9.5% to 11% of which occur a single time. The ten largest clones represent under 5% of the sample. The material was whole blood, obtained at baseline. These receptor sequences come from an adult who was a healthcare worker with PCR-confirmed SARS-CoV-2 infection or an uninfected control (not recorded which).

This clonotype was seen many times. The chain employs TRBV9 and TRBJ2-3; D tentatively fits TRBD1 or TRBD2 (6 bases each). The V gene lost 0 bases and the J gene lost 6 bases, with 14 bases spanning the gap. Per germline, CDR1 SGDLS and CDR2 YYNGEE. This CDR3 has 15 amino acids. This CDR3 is CASSVGVNGGDTQYF. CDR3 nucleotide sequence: TGTGCCAGCAGCGTAGGGGTCAACGGGGGCGATACGCAGTATTTT. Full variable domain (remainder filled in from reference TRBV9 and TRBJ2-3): DSGVTQTPKHLITATGQRVTLRCSPRSGDLSVYWYQQSLDQGLQFLIQYYNGEERAKGNILERFSAQQFPDLHSELNLSSLELGDSALYFCASSVGVNGGDTQYFGPGTRLTVL.

CDR3 in DNA: TGTGCCATCAGGACAGAGGGGGAGGATACGCAGTATTTT. Translated: CAIRTEGEDTQYF. The chain joins TRBV10-3 to TRBJ2-3; perhaps TRBD1 as D (6 bases). Germline loops: CDR1 ENHRY, CDR2 SYGVKD. The V gene lost 6 bases and the J gene lost 6 bases, with 13 bases spanning the gap. This CDR3 has 13 amino acids.

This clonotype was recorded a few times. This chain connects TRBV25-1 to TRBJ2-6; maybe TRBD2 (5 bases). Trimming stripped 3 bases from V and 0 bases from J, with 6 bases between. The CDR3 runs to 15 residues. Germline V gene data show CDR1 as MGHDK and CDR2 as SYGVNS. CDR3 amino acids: CASSERASGANVLTF. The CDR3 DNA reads TGTGCCAGCAGTGAGAGGGCCTCTGGGGCCAACGTCCTGACTTTC.

CDR3 residues: CSARALGPRNQPQHF. The CDR3 nucleotides read TGCAGTGCTAGAGCCCTGGGACCGAGGAATCAGCCCCAGCATTTT. This chain uses TRBV20-1 with TRBJ1-5; maybe TRBD1 (5 bases). The CDR3 is made up of 15 amino acids. The ends were cut back, 1 base at V and 4 bases at J, with 14 bases in the middle. Germline assignment: CDR1 DFQATT and CDR2 SNEGSKA (reference sequence).

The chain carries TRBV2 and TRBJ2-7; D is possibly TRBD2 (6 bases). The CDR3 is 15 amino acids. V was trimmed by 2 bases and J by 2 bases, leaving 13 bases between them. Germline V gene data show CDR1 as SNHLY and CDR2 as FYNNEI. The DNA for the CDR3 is TGTGCCAGCAGTGAAAAGCGGGTTACGACCTACGAGCAGTACTTC. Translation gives CASSEKRVTTYEQYF.

The chain's CDR3 is CASSSGAVTLYNEQFF. In nucleotides, the CDR3 is TGTGCCAGCTCAAGCGGAGCCGTAACGCTATACAATGAGCAGTTCTTC. The chain employs TRBV7-8 and TRBJ2-1; D perhaps matches TRBD2 (5 bases). The V gene's germline CDR1 is SGHVS and CDR2 FQNEAQ. V lost 8 bases, J lost 4 bases, and 21 bases lay in between. The CDR3 is 16 amino acids.

The CDR3 protein is CASSQDGSRDYGYTF. The DNA for the CDR3 is TGTGCCAGCAGCCAAGACGGGTCACGGGACTATGGCTACACCTTC. This chain uses TRBV4-2 with TRBJ1-2; D uncertain. The CDR3 sequence is 15 residues long. Germline assignment: CDR1 LGHNA and CDR2 YNFKEQ. V shed 0 bases and J shed 3 bases, with 11 bases lying between them.

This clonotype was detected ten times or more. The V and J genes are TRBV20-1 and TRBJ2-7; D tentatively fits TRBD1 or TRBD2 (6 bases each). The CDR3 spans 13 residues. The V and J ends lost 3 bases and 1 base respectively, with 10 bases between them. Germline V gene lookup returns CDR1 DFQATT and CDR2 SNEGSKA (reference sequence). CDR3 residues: CSASGGASYEQYF. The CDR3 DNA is TGCAGTGCTAGCGGGGGCGCTTCCTACGAGCAGTACTTC.

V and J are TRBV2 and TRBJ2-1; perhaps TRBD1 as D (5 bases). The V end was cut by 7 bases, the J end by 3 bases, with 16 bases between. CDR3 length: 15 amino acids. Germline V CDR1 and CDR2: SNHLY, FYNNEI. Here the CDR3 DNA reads TGTGCCAGCATTTTGTCCCCCGACAGCTACAATGAGCAGTTCTTC. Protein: CASILSPDSYNEQFF.

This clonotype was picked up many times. As DNA, the CDR3 is TGTGCCTCAGGGAGGGTCTATGGCTACACCTTC. This translates into CASGRVYGYTF. The rearrangement links TRBV27 to TRBJ1-2; weak D call: TRBD1 (5 bases). This CDR3 contains 11 residues. The germline gives CDR1 MNHEY, CDR2 SMNVEV (reference sequence). V lost 11 bases to trimming and J lost 4 bases, with 11 bases between them.

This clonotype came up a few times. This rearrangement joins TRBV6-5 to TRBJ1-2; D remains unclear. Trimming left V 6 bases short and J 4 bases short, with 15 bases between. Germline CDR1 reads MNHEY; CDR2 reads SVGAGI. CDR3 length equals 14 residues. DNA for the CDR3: TGTGCCAGCAGGCCACTCAGATACGTCTATGGCTACACCTTC. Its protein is CASRPLRYVYGYTF.

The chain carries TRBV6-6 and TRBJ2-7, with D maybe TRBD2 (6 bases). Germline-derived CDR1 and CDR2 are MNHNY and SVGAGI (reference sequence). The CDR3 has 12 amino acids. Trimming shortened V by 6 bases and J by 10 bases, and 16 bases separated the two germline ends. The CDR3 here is CASRSLEGLQYF. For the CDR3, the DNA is TGTGCCAGCAGGTCTCTGGAGGGTTTACAGTACTTC.

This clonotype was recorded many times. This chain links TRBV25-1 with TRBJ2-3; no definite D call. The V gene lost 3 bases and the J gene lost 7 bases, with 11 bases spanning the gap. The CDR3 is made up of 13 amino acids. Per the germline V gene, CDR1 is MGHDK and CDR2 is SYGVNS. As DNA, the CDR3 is TGTGCCAGCAGTGATGGTAGCCGCAATACGCAGTATTTT. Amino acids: CASSDGSRNTQYF.

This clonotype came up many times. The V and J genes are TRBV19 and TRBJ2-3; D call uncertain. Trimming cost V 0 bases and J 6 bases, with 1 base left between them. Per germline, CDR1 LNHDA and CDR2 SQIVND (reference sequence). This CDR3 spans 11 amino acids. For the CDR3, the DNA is TGTGCCAGTAGTATAGAGGATACGCAGTATTTT. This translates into CASSIEDTQYF.

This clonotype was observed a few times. The chain's CDR3 is CASSQDINEKLFF. Written as DNA, the CDR3 is TGCGCCAGCAGCCAGGACATCAATGAAAAACTGTTTTTT. The rearrangement joins TRBV4-3 to TRBJ1-4, with a tentative D call TRBD1 (5 bases). From germline, CDR1 is LGHNA and CDR2 YSLEER. CDR3 size: 13 residues. V was shortened by 3 bases and J by 5 bases, with 7 bases between the two germline ends.

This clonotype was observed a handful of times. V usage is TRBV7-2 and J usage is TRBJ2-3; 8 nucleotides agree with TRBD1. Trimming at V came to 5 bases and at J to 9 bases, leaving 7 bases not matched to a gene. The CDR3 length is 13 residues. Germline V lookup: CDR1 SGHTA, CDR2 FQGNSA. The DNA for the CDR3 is TGTGCCAGCAGCAAAGAGGGACAGGAGACGCAGTATTTT. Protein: CASSKEGQETQYF.

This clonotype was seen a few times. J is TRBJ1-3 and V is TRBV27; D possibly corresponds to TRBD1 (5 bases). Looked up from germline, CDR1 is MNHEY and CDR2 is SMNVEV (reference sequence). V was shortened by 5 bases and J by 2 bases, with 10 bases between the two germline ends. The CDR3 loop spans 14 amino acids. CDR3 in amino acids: CASSPQGAGNTIYF. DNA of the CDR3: TGTGCCAGCAGTCCCCAGGGAGCTGGAAACACCATATATTTT.

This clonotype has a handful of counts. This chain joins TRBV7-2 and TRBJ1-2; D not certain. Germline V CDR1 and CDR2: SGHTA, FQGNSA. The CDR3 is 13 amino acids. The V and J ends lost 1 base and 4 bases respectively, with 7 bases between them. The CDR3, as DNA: TGTGCCAGCAGCTTAGGCAGTTCCTATGGCTACACCTTC. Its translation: CASSLGSSYGYTF.

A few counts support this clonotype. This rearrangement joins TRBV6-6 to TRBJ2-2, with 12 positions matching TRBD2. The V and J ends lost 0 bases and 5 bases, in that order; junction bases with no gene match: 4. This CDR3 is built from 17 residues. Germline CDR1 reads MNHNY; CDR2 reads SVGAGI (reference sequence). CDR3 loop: CASSYSGLAGRTGELFF. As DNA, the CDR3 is TGTGCCAGCAGTTACTCAGGACTAGCGGGACGAACCGGGGAGCTGTTTTTT.

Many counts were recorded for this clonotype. CDR3 amino acids: CASSRIMGLAGNEQFF. In DNA form, the CDR3 reads TGTGCCAGCAGTAGGATTATGGGACTAGCGGGCAATGAGCAGTTCTTC. This chain joins TRBV6-2 or TRBV6-3 and TRBJ2-1; 12 positions match TRBD2. Trimming removed 5 bases from V and 6 bases from J; junction bases left unmatched: 8. Germline CDR1 reads MNHEY; CDR2 reads SVGEGT. The CDR3 is made up of 16 amino acids.

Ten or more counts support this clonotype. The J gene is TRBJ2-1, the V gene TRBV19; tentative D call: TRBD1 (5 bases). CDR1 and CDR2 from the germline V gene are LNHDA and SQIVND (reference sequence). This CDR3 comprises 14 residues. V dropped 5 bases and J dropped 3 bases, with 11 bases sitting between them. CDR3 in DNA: TGTGCCAGTAGTGGGCAGGGAATCTACAATGAGCAGTTCTTC. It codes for CASSGQGIYNEQFF.

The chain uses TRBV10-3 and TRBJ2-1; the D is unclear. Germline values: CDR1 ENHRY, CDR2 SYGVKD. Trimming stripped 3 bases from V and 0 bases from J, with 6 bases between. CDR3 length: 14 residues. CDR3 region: CAISEQHSYNEQFF. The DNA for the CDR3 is TGTGCCATCAGTGAACAACACTCCTACAATGAGCAGTTCTTC.

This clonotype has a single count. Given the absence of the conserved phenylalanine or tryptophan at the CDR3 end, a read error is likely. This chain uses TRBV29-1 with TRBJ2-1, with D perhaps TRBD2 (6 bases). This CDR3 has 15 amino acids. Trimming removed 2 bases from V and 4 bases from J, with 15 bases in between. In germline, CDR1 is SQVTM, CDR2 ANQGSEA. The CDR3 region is CSVELTSGRYNEQFL. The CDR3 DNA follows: TGCAGCGTTGAACTGACTAGTGGAAGATACAATGAGCAGTTCCTC.

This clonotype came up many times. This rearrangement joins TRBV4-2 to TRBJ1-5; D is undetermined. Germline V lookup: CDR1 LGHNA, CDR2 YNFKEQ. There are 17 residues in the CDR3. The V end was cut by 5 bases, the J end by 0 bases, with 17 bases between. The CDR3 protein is CASSEVPGYYSNQPQHF. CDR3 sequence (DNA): TGTGCCAGCAGCGAGGTTCCAGGCTATTATAGCAATCAGCCCCAGCATTTT.

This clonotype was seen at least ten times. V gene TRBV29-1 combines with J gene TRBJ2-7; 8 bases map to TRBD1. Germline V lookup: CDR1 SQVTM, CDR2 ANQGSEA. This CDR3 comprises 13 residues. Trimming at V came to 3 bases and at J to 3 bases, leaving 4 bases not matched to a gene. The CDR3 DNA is TGCAGCGTTGAGGGACAGGTCGACTACGAGCAGTACTTC. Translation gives CSVEGQVDYEQYF.

CDR3 residues: CASTPATPNSPLHF. The CDR3 DNA is TGCGCCAGCACCCCGGCAACCCCAAATTCACCCCTCCACTTT. The chain recombines TRBV5-1 with TRBJ1-6; D call uncertain. The CDR3 has 14 residues. V was trimmed by 6 bases and J by 7 bases, leaving 14 bases between them. In germline, CDR1 is SGHRS, CDR2 YFSETQ. Filled out from reference TRBV5-1 and TRBJ1-6, the complete variable domain reads KAGVTQTPRYLIKTRGQQVTLSCSPISGHRSVSWYQQTPGQGLQFLFEYFSETQRNKGNFPGRFSGRQFSNSRSEMNVSTLELGDSALYLCASTPATPNSPLHFGNGTRLTVT.

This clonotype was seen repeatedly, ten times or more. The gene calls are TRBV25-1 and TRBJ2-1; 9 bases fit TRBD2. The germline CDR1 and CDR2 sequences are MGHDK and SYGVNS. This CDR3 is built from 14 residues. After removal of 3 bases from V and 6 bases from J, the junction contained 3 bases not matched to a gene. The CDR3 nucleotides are TGTGCCAGCAGTGATCATAGCGGGAGCAATGAGCAGTTCTTC. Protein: CASSDHSGSNEQFF.